The 24 T cell receptor beta chains below all came from one sample that was sequenced in a study of breast tumors, draining lymph nodes, adjacent tissues. One entry per CDR3 protein, called by TCRdb with MiXCR from the multiplex PCR reads. The table has 14,000 to 15,000 distinct CDR3 sequences, over 45% seen once; the top ten hold 28%. Sequenced sample: tumor-adjacent breast tissue. These receptors all come from a female donor with breast cancer. Some clones in this sample may be carry-over from other donors' samples.

In its sample, this clonotype is medium-sized. This chain's CDR3 is CASNNIGSSGSYEQYF. The CDR3 region has the DNA TGTGCCAGTAACAACATAGGGTCTAGCGGCTCCTACGAGCAGTACTTC. The gene calls are TRBV19 and TRBJ2-7, with 7 bases that match TRBD2. The trim removed 7 bases at V and 0 bases at J, leaving 12 bases unmatched. Per the germline V gene, CDR1 is LNHDA and CDR2 is SQIVND (reference sequence). This CDR3 contains 16 residues.

This clonotype occurred once. This sequence joins TRBV11-2 and TRBJ2-7; D is uncertain. This CDR3 has 13 amino acids. Looked up from germline, CDR1 is SGHAT and CDR2 is FQNNGV. Trimming pared 4 bases from V and 3 bases from J, leaving 10 bases between. The CDR3 nucleotides are TGTGCCAGCAGCTCCAGCAGCCACTACGAGCAGTACTTC. Protein: CASSSSSHYEQYF.

Details on this clonotype: The junction shows a germline mismatch at one end, possibly a read error. The chain is built from TRBV7-2 and TRBJ2-7; D may be TRBD1 or TRBD2 (6 bases each). CDR1 and CDR2 from the germline V gene are SGHTA and FQGNSA. This CDR3 spans 14 amino acids. CDR3 region: CATSQGPGARGQYF. CDR3 coding DNA: TGTGCCACCAGCCAGGGACCGGGGGCGCGGGGGCAGTACTTC.

This clonotype was observed many times. A read error may explain this, as a much larger clone is one base away. The V call is TRBV6-4, the J call TRBJ2-2; D remains ambiguous. With 5 bases removed from V and 1 base from J, the gap between germline ends came to 5 bases. There are 13 residues in the CDR3. Germline CDR1 reads MRHNA; CDR2 reads SNTAGT. The CDR3 nucleotides are TGTGCCAGCAGTCACGGGAACACCGGGGAGCTGTTTTTT. As protein: CASSHGNTGELFF.

The J gene is TRBJ2-3, the V gene TRBV20-1; D might be TRBD2 (6 bases). The CDR3 spans 15 residues. V was cut by 6 bases and J by 4 bases, with 20 bases left in between. The germline V gene encodes CDR1 DFQATT and CDR2 SNEGSKA (reference sequence). The CDR3 loop is CSALAVTEISDTQYF. CDR3 coding DNA: TGCAGTGCCTTAGCGGTTACTGAGATCTCAGATACGCAGTATTTT.

This clonotype was found many times. CDR3 DNA: TGTGCCAGCAGGACAGGAACAAATCAGCCCCAGCATTTT. Its translation is CASRTGTNQPQHF. The chain couples TRBV2 to TRBJ1-5; D is perhaps TRBD1 (6 bases). The germline V gene encodes CDR1 SNHLY and CDR2 FYNNEI. CDR3 length: 13 amino acids. V shed 6 bases and J shed 4 bases, with 10 bases lying between them.

DNA of the CDR3: TGTGCCAGCAGGCCCGGGACAGGGGGGGGCAATGAGCAGTTCTTC. Its protein product is CASRPGTGGGNEQFF. This sequence joins TRBV6-6 and TRBJ2-1; 11 positions agree with TRBD1. V was clipped by 6 bases and J by 6 bases; unmatched bases: 7. The germline V gene encodes CDR1 MNHNY and CDR2 SVGAGI (reference sequence). The CDR3 is 15 residues long.

This clonotype occurred many times. The chain combines TRBV7-9 with TRBJ1-6; TRBD1 aligns across 9 bases. In germline, CDR1 is SEHNR, CDR2 FQNEAQ (reference sequence). The CDR3 sequence is 16 residues long. V lost 8 bases and J lost 9; bases outside the gene matches: 14. The CDR3 reads CASGTTGGIGGSPLHF. CDR3 in DNA: TGTGCCAGCGGGACGACAGGGGGAATTGGGGGTTCACCCCTCCACTTT.

This clonotype is a singleton in its sample. The junction shows a germline mismatch at one end, possibly a read error. The genes are TRBV7-6 and TRBJ1-1; 10 nucleotides agree with TRBD1. Germline V gene lookup returns CDR1 SGHVS and CDR2 FNYEAQ. This CDR3 comprises 16 residues. The CDR3 region has the DNA TGTACCAGCAGCCCTACCGGCGGGACAGGGGCCACTGAAGCTTTCTTT. It translates to CTSSPTGGTGATEAFF.

The chain uses TRBV5-1 and TRBJ1-2, with 9 bases matching TRBD1. Trimming at V came to 3 bases and at J to 3 bases, leaving 6 bases not matched to a gene. Germline assignment: CDR1 SGHRS and CDR2 YFSETQ. The CDR3 has 15 residues. The CDR3 reads CASSWVGQGYYGYTF. The CDR3 coding sequence is TGCGCCAGCAGCTGGGTGGGACAGGGCTACTATGGCTACACCTTC.

The chain links TRBV4-1 to TRBJ2-1, with D uncertain. The CDR3 is made up of 11 amino acids. The ends were cut back, 6 bases at V and 4 bases at J, with 4 bases in the middle. Germline CDR1 reads MGHRA; CDR2 reads YSYEKL. The chain's CDR3 is CASRWYNEQFF. The CDR3 DNA is TGCGCCAGCAGATGGTACAATGAGCAGTTCTTC.

This clonotype is medium-sized by share. The chain carries TRBV5-1 and TRBJ2-7, with D perhaps TRBD1 (6 bases). V gave up 2 bases and J gave up 6 bases, with 12 bases separating them. CDR3 length: 13 residues. Germline values: CDR1 SGHRS, CDR2 YFSETQ. In nucleotides, the CDR3 is TGCGCCAGCAGCTTTGAGGGGGAAGGCGAGCAGTACTTC. Amino acid sequence: CASSFEGEGEQYF.

The gene calls are TRBV5-1 and TRBJ1-2; 7 bases are a match to TRBD1. The germline CDR1 and CDR2 sequences are SGHRS and YFSETQ. CDR3 length: 12 amino acids. After removal of 3 bases from V and 6 bases from J, the junction contained 2 bases not matched to a gene. Here the CDR3 reads CASSWDRNGYTF. CDR3 nucleotide sequence: TGCGCCAGCAGCTGGGACAGAAATGGCTACACCTTC.

The V call is TRBV14, the J call TRBJ2-1; D possibly corresponds to TRBD2 (6 bases). CDR3 length equals 13 residues. Germline V gene data show CDR1 as SGHDN and CDR2 as FVKESK. The V end was cut by 3 bases, the J end by 4 bases, with 7 bases between. The CDR3 nucleotides are TGTGCCAGCAGCCAGAGCGGGTACAATGAGCAGTTCTTC. Translation gives CASSQSGYNEQFF.

CDR3 sequence (DNA): TGTGCCAGTAGTATAGATAGGACCCGGGCCAGCAATCAGCCCCAGCATTTT. Encoded protein: CASSIDRTRASNQPQHF. This chain joins TRBV19 and TRBJ1-5; D uncertain. There are 17 residues in the CDR3. From germline, CDR1 is LNHDA and CDR2 SQIVND (reference sequence). Trimming stripped 0 bases from V and 1 base from J, with 13 bases between.

The chain recombines TRBV19 with TRBJ1-1; possible D gene TRBD1, 6 bases. Trimming removed 1 base at V and 0 bases at J, with 9 bases between. CDR3 length: 15 residues. Germline CDR1 is LNHDA and CDR2 is SQIVND (reference sequence). CDR3 DNA: TGTGCCAGTAGTATAGTCCCAGGGGTGAACACTGAAGCTTTCTTT. Amino acids: CASSIVPGVNTEAFF.

This clonotype has ten or more counts. This chain joins TRBV5-1 and TRBJ2-3, with TRBD2 identical over 16 bases. The CDR3 extends over 15 amino acids. V was clipped by 5 bases and J by 6 bases; unmatched bases: 3. Per germline, CDR1 SGHRS and CDR2 YFSETQ. The CDR3 sequence is CASSSGLAGGDTQYF. The CDR3 nucleotides read TGCGCCAGCAGTTCGGGACTAGCGGGGGGGGATACGCAGTATTTT.

The CDR3 region is CASSVGTVNQPQHF. The CDR3 DNA follows: TGTGCCAGCAGTGTTGGGACAGTCAATCAGCCCCAGCATTTT. The rearrangement joins TRBV6-5 to TRBJ1-5; 7 bases align to TRBD1. J gave up 3 bases and V 5 bases, and 4 bases lay outside the gene matches. The germline V gene encodes CDR1 MNHEY and CDR2 SVGAGI. The CDR3 is 14 residues long.

This sequence joins TRBV7-6 and TRBJ2-1, with a possible D match to TRBD1 (6 bases). CDR1 is SGHVS and CDR2 is FNYEAQ in the germline V gene. V gave up 1 base and J gave up 10 bases, with 14 bases separating them. The CDR3 length is 14 residues. CDR3 sequence: CASSLVLHRAEQFF. The CDR3 nucleotides read TGTGCCAGCAGCTTAGTACTACACAGGGCAGAGCAGTTCTTC.

This clonotype was seen ten or more times. The rearrangement uses TRBV6-1 and TRBJ2-3; D not certain. Germline CDR1 MNHNS, CDR2 SASEGT. The V end lost 7 bases, the J end lost 3 bases, and 29 bases lay between the germline ends. CDR3 length: 19 residues. The CDR3 region has the DNA TGTGCCAGCATGCTTTTTCAGCGCGCCTCCATGGGGTATACAGATACGCAGTATTTT. Amino acids: CASMLFQRASMGYTDTQYF.

The chain is built from TRBV6-5 and TRBJ1-2; D is unclear. V lost 5 bases and J 0 bases, leaving 10 bases between the germline ends. The germline CDR1 and CDR2 sequences are MNHEY and SVGAGI. The CDR3 has 14 amino acids. The CDR3 DNA follows: TGTGCCAGCAGTCTCCGGGAGACTAACTATGGCTACACCTTC. This translates into CASSLRETNYGYTF.

The CDR3 here is CASSLTSGGASNEQFF. CDR3 nucleotides: TGTGCCAGCAGCTTAACTAGCGGGGGGGCCAGCAATGAGCAGTTCTTC. The chain combines TRBV7-2 with TRBJ2-7, with 13 nucleotides matching TRBD2. The J call may be in error: the DNA end matches TRBJ2-1 better. There are 16 residues in the CDR3. In germline, CDR1 is SGHTA, CDR2 FQGNSA.

This clonotype appeared a few times. A much larger clone lies one base from this, so it may be a read error. The V call is TRBV6-1, the J call TRBJ2-7; D is perhaps TRBD1 or TRBD2 (5 bases each). The germline V gene encodes CDR1 MNHNS and CDR2 SASEGT. The CDR3 is made up of 15 amino acids. The V gene lost 4 bases and the J gene lost 2 bases, with 15 bases spanning the gap. DNA for the CDR3: TGTGCCAGCAGTGCCCCCGGGACGGCAACCTACGAGCAGTACTTC. Encoded protein: CASSAPGTATYEQYF.

Ten or more counts support this clonotype. The chain couples TRBV11-3 to TRBJ2-1, with D unresolved. With 5 bases removed from V and 6 bases from J, the gap between germline ends came to 11 bases. CDR1 and CDR2 (germline): SGHNT, YENEEA. The CDR3 runs 13 residues. CDR3 DNA: TGTGCCAGCAGCCTCTCAGTTGGCAATGAGCAGTTCTTC. This codes for CASSLSVGNEQFF.